The text below deals with one T cell receptor (beta chain). The record originates from a study of blood T cell repertoires in COVID-19. Across the whole study: Whether acute or convalescent, the COVID-19 samples came from the United States, Italy and Spain. Nucleic acid was either cDNA or gDNA, and it came from T cells, B-cell-depleted T cells, or PBMCs.

In the authors' workflow: Amplifying reference gene primers gave estimates of nucleated cell counts. Clones were sequenced by immunoSEQ multiplex PCR, and TCRdb holds only the in-frame ones, with some missing. The V and J calls and clone size are taken from that table; D and trimming were inferred from the DNA. The repertoire consists of under 350,000 clones, with approximately 90% occurring once and the leading ten covering 4.6%. Between the trimmed V and J ends, which lost 0 bases and 5 bases, there was a span of 8 bases. Germline V CDR1 and CDR2: GTSNPN, SVGIG (reference sequence). This CDR3 region has 12 residues.

The receptor was isolated from a man aged 35-49 years with acute or convalescent COVID-19. The chain is built from TRBV30 and TRBJ2-7, with unresolved D. Sample: peripheral blood. As DNA, the CDR3 is TGTGCCTGGAGTGTCCCCAATGACGAGCAGTACTTC. This translates into CAWSVPNDEQYF.